The 32 T cell receptor beta chains below all came from one sample that was sequenced in a study of blood T cells in healthy people across ages. It was with a sample-barcoded 5' primer and a J-beta primer mix that a second PCR of about 6 to 12 cycles was run. TCRdb independently ran MiXCR on the 5' RACE reads; one entry per CDR3 protein. The repertoire holds more than 1,000,000 distinct CDR3 sequences, with almost 25% as singletons. This sample was also put to use in a study of T cells of mothers and their children.

Input material: blood. These receptors came from a girl aged 2 to 10 in good health.

The V and J genes are TRBV11-3 and TRBJ2-5; D is unclear. Germline CDR1 reads SGHNT; CDR2 reads YENEEA. The CDR3 runs 17 residues. V lost 4 bases, J lost 0 bases, and 18 bases lay in between. The CDR3 loop is CASSYLPSHLYQETQYF. Here the CDR3 DNA reads TGTGCCAGCAGCTACTTACCCTCTCACCTGTACCAAGAGACCCAGTACTTC.

The J gene is TRBJ1-1, the V gene TRBV7-9, with a weak D call TRBD1 (6 bases). The CDR3 sequence is 14 residues long. Germline V gene lookup returns CDR1 SEHNR and CDR2 FQNEAQ (reference sequence). With 2 bases removed from V and 6 bases from J, the gap between germline ends came to 13 bases. The CDR3 region is CASSLFRGSPEAFF. CDR3 coding DNA: TGTGCCAGCAGCTTATTCAGGGGATCCCCTGAAGCTTTCTTT.

This clonotype was seen a few times. V gene TRBV9 combines with J gene TRBJ2-5; 8 bases match TRBD2. Judging by the DNA end, TRBJ2-1 fits better; the J call may be wrong. Germline CDR1 and CDR2: SGDLS and YYNGEE. This CDR3 spans 12 amino acids. This chain's CDR3 is CASSGRGVEQFF. In DNA form, the CDR3 reads TGTGCCAGCAGCGGGCGGGGGGTTGAGCAGTTCTTC.

The chain combines TRBV20-1 with TRBJ1-2, with a weak D call TRBD1 (6 bases). Germline loops: CDR1 DFQATT, CDR2 SNEGSKA (reference sequence). CDR3 length: 14 residues. Deletions cut 0 bases from V and 4 bases from J, with 12 bases between. The CDR3 protein is CSARESGGSYGYTF. The CDR3 region has the DNA TGCAGTGCTAGAGAAAGTGGGGGCAGCTATGGCTACACCTTC.

This clonotype was detected only a few times. The chain is built from TRBV6-1 and TRBJ2-5, with 7 bases identical to TRBD1. Trimming at V came to 4 bases and at J to 5 bases, leaving 10 bases not matched to a gene. CDR1 MNHNS and CDR2 SASEGT come from the germline V gene. The CDR3 consists of 15 residues. In DNA, the CDR3 is TGTGCCAGCAGTGTCCGGACAGGCAACATGGAGACCCAGTACTTC. Translated, it gives CASSVRTGNMETQYF.

The J gene is TRBJ1-1, the V gene TRBV29-1; D unresolved. V was pared by 6 bases and J by 5 bases, with 10 bases between. CDR1 SQVTM and CDR2 ANQGSEA come from the germline V gene. The CDR3 covers 11 residues. As DNA, the CDR3 is TGCAGCGTCGTGTATGAAACTGAAGCTTTCTTT. Translated: CSVVYETEAFF. Full variable domain (remainder filled in from reference TRBV29-1 and TRBJ1-1): SAVISQKPSRDICQRGTSLTIQCQVDSQVTMMFWYRQQPGQSLTLIATANQGSEATYESGFVIDKFPISRPNLTFSTLTVSNMSPEDSSIYLCSVVYETEAFFGQGTRLTVV.

V is TRBV29-1 and J is TRBJ2-1, with 10 nucleotides matching TRBD2. The length of the CDR3 is 14 residues. Trimming removed 2 bases from V and 9 bases from J; junction bases left unmatched: 7. Per the germline V gene, CDR1 is SQVTM and CDR2 is ANQGSEA. CDR3 bases: TGCAGCGTTGAACTTAGCGGGAGGCCTAGTGAGCAGTTCTTC. This gives the protein CSVELSGRPSEQFF.

This clonotype was seen a single time. The chain has TRBV4-1 and TRBJ1-5, with 7 bases that match TRBD1. The length of the CDR3 is 14 residues. V dropped 0 bases and J dropped 13; count of bases not matched to a gene: 9. Germline CDR1 MGHRA, CDR2 YSYEKL. This CDR3 is CASSQEIRDSKQHF. CDR3 nucleotide sequence: TGCGCCAGCAGCCAAGAAATAAGGGACAGCAAACAGCATTTT.

This chain uses TRBV3-1 with TRBJ2-4; 13 bases map to TRBD2. Germline V gene lookup returns CDR1 LGHDT and CDR2 YNNKEL (reference sequence). This CDR3 is built from 17 residues. V dropped 6 bases and J dropped 6; count of bases not matched to a gene: 11. CDR3 DNA: TGTGCCAGCAGTCCCTTAAGACTAGCGGGAGGCGGAAACATTCAGTACTTC. It translates to CASSPLRLAGGGNIQYF. Combining the CDR3 with reference TRBV3-1 and TRBJ2-4 gives the whole variable domain DTAVSQTPKYLVTQMGNDKSIKCEQNLGHDTMYWYKQDSKKFLKIMFSYNNKELIINETVPNRFSPKSPDKAHLNLHINSLELGDSAVYFCASSPLRLAGGGNIQYFGAGTRLSVL.

The chain has TRBV29-1 and TRBJ2-7; no clear D. The length of the CDR3 is 14 residues. V was cut by 5 bases and J by 3 bases, with 17 bases left in between. The V gene's germline CDR1 is SQVTM and CDR2 ANQGSEA. CDR3 amino acids: CSVWADGRNYEQYF. DNA of the CDR3: TGCAGCGTTTGGGCGGATGGACGGAACTACGAGCAGTACTTC.

In its sample, this clonotype was seen a few times. The J gene is TRBJ1-1, the V gene TRBV7-8, with TRBD1 identical over 7 bases. Germline assignment: CDR1 SGHVS and CDR2 FQNEAQ. The CDR3 is made up of 12 amino acids. Germline trimming cut 6 bases from V and 11 bases from J; bases unmatched to any gene: 9. In nucleotides, the CDR3 is TGTGCCAGCAGACAAGACAGGGCAGGGGCTTTCTTT. This encodes CASRQDRAGAFF.

This rearrangement joins TRBV21-1 to TRBJ1-6. TRBV21-1 is a pseudogene. The CDR3 extends over 15 amino acids. CDR3 residues: CASSKGAGRNPPLHF. The CDR3 nucleotides are TGTGCCAGCAGCAAAGGGGCAGGGAGGAATCCACCCCTCCACTTT.

This clonotype has a single count. The chain joins TRBV20-1 to TRBJ1-4; D remains unclear. With 3 bases removed from V and 0 bases from J, the gap between germline ends came to 8 bases. CDR3 size: 14 residues. CDR1 DFQATT and CDR2 SNEGSKA come from the germline V gene (reference sequence). DNA for the CDR3: TGCAGTGCTAGTTCCCTCTCAACTAATGAAAAACTGTTTTTT. It encodes CSASSLSTNEKLFF.

V gene TRBV9 combines with J gene TRBJ2-1, with a weak D call TRBD1 (6 bases). V was pared by 1 base and J by 8 bases, with 16 bases between. This CDR3 is built from 15 residues. Germline V gene data show CDR1 as SGDLS and CDR2 as YYNGEE. Here the CDR3 DNA reads TGTGCCAGCAGCGTATATGGGACAACGACCCATGAGCAGTTCTTC. It specifies CASSVYGTTTHEQFF.

The rearrangement joins TRBV27 to TRBJ1-2, with a tentative D call TRBD1 (6 bases). There are 15 residues in the CDR3. The germline V and J ends were trimmed by 6 bases and 4 bases, with 18 bases remaining between them. Germline V gene data show CDR1 as MNHEY and CDR2 as SMNVEV (reference sequence). The CDR3 loop is CASRAEGGGSYGYTF. For the CDR3, the DNA is TGTGCCAGCAGGGCAGAGGGGGGAGGGTCCTATGGCTACACCTTC.

The V and J genes are TRBV4-1 and TRBJ1-6; a possible D gene is TRBD1 (5 bases). V gave up 0 bases and J gave up 7 bases, with 13 bases separating them. The germline CDR1 and CDR2 sequences are MGHRA and YSYEKL. This CDR3 has 16 amino acids. The CDR3 DNA sequence: TGCGCCAGCAGCCAAGAGGGGGGAACCCCAAATTCACCCCTCCACTTT. Its translation is CASSQEGGTPNSPLHF.

This rearrangement joins TRBV24-1 to TRBJ1-5; TRBD1 is a possible D gene (5 bases). V dropped 4 bases and J dropped 1 base, with 10 bases sitting between them. The CDR3 sequence is 15 residues long. Per the germline V gene, CDR1 is KGHDR and CDR2 is SFDVKD. The chain's CDR3 is CATSEGELSNQPQHF. For the CDR3, the DNA is TGTGCCACCAGTGAGGGGGAACTGAGCAATCAGCCCCAGCATTTT.

Comments on this clonotype: One end of the junction is discordant with germline, which a read error may explain. V gene TRBV4-1 combines with J gene TRBJ2-5, with 8 bases identical to TRBD2. The length of the CDR3 is 16 residues. Germline V gene sequence: CDR1 MGHRA, CDR2 YSYEKL. This CDR3 reads CASSQTGAGGEEAQYF. DNA for the CDR3: TGCGCCAGCAGCCAGACGGGGGCGGGGGGAGAAGAGGCCCAGTACTTC.

The chain recombines TRBV14 with TRBJ1-6; no definite D call. This CDR3 contains 15 residues. Germline CDR1 is SGHDN and CDR2 is FVKESK. Trimming pared 0 bases from V and 10 bases from J, leaving 13 bases between. CDR3 amino acids: CASSQDLGTESPLHF. Written as DNA, the CDR3 is TGTGCCAGCAGCCAAGATCTGGGCACGGAGTCACCCCTCCACTTT.

The gene calls are TRBV19 and TRBJ1-5, with 7 positions matching TRBD1. The J segment lost 6 bases and the V segment lost 2 bases, leaving 10 bases of the junction unmatched. Germline V lookup: CDR1 LNHDA, CDR2 SQIVND (reference sequence). The CDR3 totals 16 residues. The CDR3 nucleotides are TGTGCCAGTAGTATAAAGGGTAGGGGGCAAGGTCAGCCCCAGCATTTT. Translation: CASSIKGRGQGQPQHF.

The chain has TRBV24-1 and TRBJ2-5; tentative D call: TRBD2 (5 bases). Germline V gives CDR1 KGHDR, CDR2 SFDVKD. Trimming took off 5 bases at V and 1 base at J, with 13 bases between the two ends. The CDR3 has 15 amino acids. CDR3 in amino acids: CATSAPGGGQETQYF. CDR3 nucleotide sequence: TGTGCCACCAGTGCCCCTGGCGGAGGCCAAGAGACCCAGTACTTC.

The chain combines TRBV20-1 with TRBJ2-7; D gene uncertain. This CDR3 region has 11 residues. Looked up from germline, CDR1 is DFQATT and CDR2 is SNEGSKA (reference sequence). Trimming took off 0 bases at V and 7 bases at J, with 7 bases between the two ends. The CDR3 protein is CSARDGVEQYF. The CDR3 DNA is TGCAGTGCTAGAGACGGAGTTGAGCAGTACTTC.

The V gene is TRBV12-3 or TRBV12-4, the J gene TRBJ2-7, with D possibly called TRBD1 or TRBD2 (5 bases each). Deletions cut 8 bases from V and 6 bases from J, with 20 bases between. This CDR3 region has 14 residues. CDR3 nucleotides: TGTGCCAGCGGTCCGGGACCATTCCCCCCCGAGCAGTACTTC. This sequence encodes CASGPGPFPPEQYF.

CDR3 in amino acids: CASSLSGTGVEKLFF. Written as DNA, the CDR3 is TGTGCCAGCAGCCTCTCCGGGACAGGGGTAGAAAAACTGTTTTTT. The V call is TRBV7-8, the J call TRBJ1-4, with 10 bases lining up with TRBD1. CDR1 SGHVS and CDR2 FQNEAQ come from the germline V gene. J was trimmed by 8 bases and V by 5 bases; bases with no gene match: 8. This CDR3 comprises 15 residues.

This clonotype showed up many times. The rearrangement joins TRBV9 to TRBJ2-5; D is uncertain. V dropped 0 bases and J dropped 4 bases, with 10 bases sitting between them. The CDR3 has 14 residues. Germline V gene lookup returns CDR1 SGDLS and CDR2 YYNGEE. The CDR3 bases are TGTGCCAGCAGCGTAGGACTTACGGGAGAGACCCAGTACTTC. As protein: CASSVGLTGETQYF.

The genes are TRBV10-3 and TRBJ2-5; D unclear. Judging by the DNA end, TRBJ2-1 fits better; the J call may be wrong. Germline-derived CDR1 and CDR2 are ENHRY and SYGVKD. The CDR3 is 14 residues long. The CDR3 bases are TGTGCCATCAGTGAGCGTGCCCCCTGGGATGAGCAGTTCTTC. Residues: CAISERAPWDEQFF.

This chain joins TRBV20-1 and TRBJ2-5, with 10 nucleotides matching TRBD1. The CDR3 sequence is 14 residues long. V lost 0 bases, J lost 5 bases, and 3 bases stayed unmatched. CDR1 is DFQATT and CDR2 is SNEGSKA in the germline V gene (reference sequence). In nucleotides, the CDR3 is TGCAGTGCTAGAGAAAGGACAGGGGGGGAGACCCAGTACTTC. Amino acids: CSARERTGGETQYF.

The rearrangement joins TRBV12-3 or TRBV12-4 to TRBJ2-3, with 8 nucleotides matching TRBD2. The CDR3 has 17 amino acids. V trimming: 4 bases; J trimming: 4 bases; junction bases outside the gene matches: 13. The CDR3 sequence: CASSSASTGLGADTQYF. The CDR3 DNA follows: TGTGCCAGCAGTTCCGCCTCTACGGGACTAGGAGCAGATACGCAGTATTTT.

In its sample, this clonotype was seen a few times. The rearrangement joins TRBV20-1 to TRBJ1-4, with TRBD1 identical over 10 bases. CDR3 length: 16 amino acids. Germline-derived CDR1 and CDR2 are DFQATT and SNEGSKA (reference sequence). The V and J ends lost 5 bases and 3 bases, in that order; junction bases with no gene match: 9. The CDR3 nucleotides are TGCAGTGCTGCCCAGGACAGGGGGAGTTCTAATGAAAAACTGTTTTTT. It specifies CSAAQDRGSSNEKLFF.

V is TRBV5-1 and J is TRBJ2-7; TRBD2 agrees at 8 bases. The germline V gene has CDR1 SGHRS and CDR2 YFSETQ. The CDR3 runs 16 residues. The V segment lost 3 bases and the J segment 6 bases; nucleotides outside the gene matches: 14. DNA of the CDR3: TGCGCCAGCAGCTCGGCGGGGGGAGCGGTAGTCTCCGAGCAGTACTTC. It encodes CASSSAGGAVVSEQYF.

The rearrangement uses TRBV7-9 and TRBJ2-7; 7 nucleotides match TRBD2. V lost 1 base and J lost 1; bases outside the gene matches: 10. Germline lookup yields CDR1 SEHNR and CDR2 FQNEAQ (reference sequence). This CDR3 contains 17 residues. CDR3 protein: CASSLDSGLAVSYEQYF. The CDR3 DNA sequence: TGTGCCAGCAGCTTAGATTCGGGGCTAGCGGTTTCCTACGAGCAGTACTTC.

This clonotype has just a few counts. The CDR3: CASSHRGQDTQYF. In nucleotides, the CDR3 is TGTGCCAGCAGTCACCGGGGCCAAGATACGCAGTATTTT. The chain is built from TRBV6-6 and TRBJ2-3, with D possibly being TRBD1 or TRBD2 (5 bases each). V dropped 5 bases and J dropped 5 bases, with 11 bases sitting between them. The CDR3 has 13 residues. The germline gives CDR1 MNHNY, CDR2 SVGAGI (reference sequence).